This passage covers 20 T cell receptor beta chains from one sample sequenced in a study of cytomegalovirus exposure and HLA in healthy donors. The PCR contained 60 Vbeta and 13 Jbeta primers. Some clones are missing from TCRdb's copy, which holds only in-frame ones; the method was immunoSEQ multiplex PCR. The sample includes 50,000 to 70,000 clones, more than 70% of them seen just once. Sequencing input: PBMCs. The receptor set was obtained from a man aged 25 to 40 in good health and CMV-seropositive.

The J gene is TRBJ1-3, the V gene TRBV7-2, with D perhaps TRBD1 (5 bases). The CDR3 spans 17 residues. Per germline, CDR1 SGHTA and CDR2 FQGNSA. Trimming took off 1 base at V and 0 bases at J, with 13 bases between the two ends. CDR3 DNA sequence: TGTGCCAGCAGCTTAGATAGGGGCCAGCGCTCTGGAAACACCATATATTTT. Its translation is CASSLDRGQRSGNTIYF.

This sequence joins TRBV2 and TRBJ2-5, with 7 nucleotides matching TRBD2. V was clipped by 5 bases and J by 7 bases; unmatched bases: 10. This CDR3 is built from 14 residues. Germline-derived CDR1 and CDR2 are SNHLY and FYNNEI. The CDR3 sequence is CASSPRTSRGTQYF. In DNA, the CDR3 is TGTGCCAGCAGTCCCAGGACTAGTCGGGGGACCCAGTACTTC.

The CDR3 DNA reads as TGTGCCACCAGCAGGGGACAGAATACAGATACGCAGTATTTT. Its protein product is CATSRGQNTDTQYF. The chain recombines TRBV15 with TRBJ2-3; 7 bases map to TRBD1. V dropped 3 bases and J dropped 3; count of bases not matched to a gene: 3. The CDR3 consists of 14 residues. Germline loops: CDR1 LNHNV, CDR2 YYDKDF (reference sequence).

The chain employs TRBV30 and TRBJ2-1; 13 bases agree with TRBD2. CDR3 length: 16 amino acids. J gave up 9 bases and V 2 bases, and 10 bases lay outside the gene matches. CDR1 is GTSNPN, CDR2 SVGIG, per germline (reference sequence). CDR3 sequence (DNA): TGTGCCTGGAGTCCTATCGGGACTAGCGGGGCTGGTGAGCAGTTCTTC. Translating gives CAWSPIGTSGAGEQFF.

The CDR3 coding sequence is TGTGCCAGCAGCTCCCGGACAGACGAAATACAAGAGACCCAGTACTTC. It specifies CASSSRTDEIQETQYF. The chain joins TRBV21-1 to TRBJ2-5; the table's D call TRBD1 went unverified against the DNA. TRBV21-1 is shown as a pseudogene. The CDR3 runs 16 residues.

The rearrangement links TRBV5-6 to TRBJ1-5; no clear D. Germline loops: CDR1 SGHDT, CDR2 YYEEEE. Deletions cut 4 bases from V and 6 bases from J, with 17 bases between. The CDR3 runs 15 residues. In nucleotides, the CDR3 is TGTGCCAGCAGCATCGGACTATCCCGGACTCAGCCCCAGCATTTT. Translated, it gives CASSIGLSRTQPQHF.

CDR3 loop: CASSERGLTDTQYF. The CDR3 region has the DNA TGTGCCAGCAGCGAACGGGGACTGACAGATACGCAGTATTTT. The V and J genes are TRBV7-2 and TRBJ2-3; maybe TRBD2 (6 bases). Trimming took off 5 bases at V and 3 bases at J, with 12 bases between the two ends. The CDR3 runs 14 residues. CDR1 is SGHTA, CDR2 FQGNSA, per germline. Full variable domain (outside the CDR3, taken from reference TRBV7-2 and TRBJ2-3): GAGVSQSPSNKVTEKGKDVELRCDPISGHTALYWYRQSLGQGLEFLIYFQGNSAPDKSGLPSDRFSAERTGGSVSTLTIQRTQQEDSAVYLCASSERGLTDTQYFGPGTRLTVL.

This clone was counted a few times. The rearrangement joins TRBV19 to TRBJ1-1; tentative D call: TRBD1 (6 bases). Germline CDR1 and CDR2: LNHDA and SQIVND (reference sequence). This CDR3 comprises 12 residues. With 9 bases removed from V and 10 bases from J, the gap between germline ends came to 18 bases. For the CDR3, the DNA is TGTGCCAGCAGTCGGCAGGGGCGGCCAGCTTTCTTT. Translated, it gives CASSRQGRPAFF.

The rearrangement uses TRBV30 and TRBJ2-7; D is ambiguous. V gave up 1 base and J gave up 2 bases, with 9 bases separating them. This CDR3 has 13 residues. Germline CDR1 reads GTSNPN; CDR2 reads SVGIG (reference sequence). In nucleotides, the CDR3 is TGTGCCTGGAGTGGTCGCAGGCCCTACGAGCAGTACTTC. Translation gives CAWSGRRPYEQYF.

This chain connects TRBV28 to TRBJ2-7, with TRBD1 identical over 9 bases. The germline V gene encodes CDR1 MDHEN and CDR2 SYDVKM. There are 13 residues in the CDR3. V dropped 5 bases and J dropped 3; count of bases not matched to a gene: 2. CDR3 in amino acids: CASSQTGGYEQYF. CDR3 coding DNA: TGTGCCAGCAGTCAGACAGGGGGCTACGAGCAGTACTTC.

In DNA, the CDR3 is TGTGCCAGCAGCTTAGGGAGCGGGACACGGACTTCACCCCTCCACTTT. Its translation is CASSLGSGTRTSPLHF. V usage is TRBV7-2 and J usage is TRBJ1-6; a weak D match, TRBD1 (6 bases). Deletions cut 1 base from V and 9 bases from J, with 16 bases between. CDR1 is SGHTA and CDR2 is FQGNSA in the germline V gene. This CDR3 comprises 16 residues.

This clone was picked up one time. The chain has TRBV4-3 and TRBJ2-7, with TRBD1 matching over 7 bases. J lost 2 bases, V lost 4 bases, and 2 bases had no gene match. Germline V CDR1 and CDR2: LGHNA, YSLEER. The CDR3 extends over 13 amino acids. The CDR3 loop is CASSRGQPYEQYF. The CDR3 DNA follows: TGCGCCAGCAGCCGGGGACAGCCCTACGAGCAGTACTTC.

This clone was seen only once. The CDR3 protein is CASSQGHQTNSPLHF. The CDR3 nucleotides are TGTGCCAGCTCACAGGGACACCAAACAAATTCACCCCTCCACTTT. The chain couples TRBV18 to TRBJ1-6; the D gene is possibly TRBD1 (6 bases). Deletions cut 4 bases from V and 7 bases from J, with 14 bases between. Germline V lookup: CDR1 KGHSH, CDR2 LQKENI. This CDR3 region has 15 residues.

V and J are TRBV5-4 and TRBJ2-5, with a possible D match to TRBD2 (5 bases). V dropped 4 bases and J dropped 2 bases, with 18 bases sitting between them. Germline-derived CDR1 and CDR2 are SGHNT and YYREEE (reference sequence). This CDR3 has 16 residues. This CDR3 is CASSPDGSRGQETQYF. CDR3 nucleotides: TGTGCCAGCAGCCCGGATGGCAGTCGAGGGCAAGAGACCCAGTACTTC.

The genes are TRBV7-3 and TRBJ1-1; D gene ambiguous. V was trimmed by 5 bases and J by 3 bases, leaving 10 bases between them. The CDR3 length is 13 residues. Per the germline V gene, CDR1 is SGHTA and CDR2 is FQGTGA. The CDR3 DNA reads TGTGCCAGCAGCCTCCTACGAGACACTGAAGCTTTCTTT. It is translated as CASSLLRDTEAFF. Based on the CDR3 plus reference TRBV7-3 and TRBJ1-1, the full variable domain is GAGVSQTPSNKVTEKGKYVELRCDPISGHTALYWYRQSLGQGPEFLIYFQGTGAADDSGLPNDRFFAVRPEGSVSTLKIQRTERGDSAVYLCASSLLRDTEAFFGQGTRLTVV.

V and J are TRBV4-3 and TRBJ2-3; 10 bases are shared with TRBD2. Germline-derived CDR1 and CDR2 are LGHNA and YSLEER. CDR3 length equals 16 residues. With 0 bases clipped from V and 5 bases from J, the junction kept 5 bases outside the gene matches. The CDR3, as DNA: TGCGCCAGCAGCCAAGAGGCTAGCGGGGGCCTAGATACGCAGTATTTT. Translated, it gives CASSQEASGGLDTQYF.

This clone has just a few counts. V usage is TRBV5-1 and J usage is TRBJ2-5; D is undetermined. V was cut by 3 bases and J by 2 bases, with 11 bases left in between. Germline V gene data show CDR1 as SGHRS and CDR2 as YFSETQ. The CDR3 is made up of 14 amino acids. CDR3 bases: TGCGCCAGCAGCTCACAGTCCTATCAAGAGACCCAGTACTTC. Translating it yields CASSSQSYQETQYF.

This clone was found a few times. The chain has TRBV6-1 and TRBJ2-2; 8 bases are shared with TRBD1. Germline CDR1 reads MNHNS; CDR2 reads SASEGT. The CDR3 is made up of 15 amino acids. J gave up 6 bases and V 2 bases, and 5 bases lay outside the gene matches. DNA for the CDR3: TGTGCCAGCAGTGAATACAGGGGGTGGTCCGGGGAGCTGTTTTTT. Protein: CASSEYRGWSGELFF.

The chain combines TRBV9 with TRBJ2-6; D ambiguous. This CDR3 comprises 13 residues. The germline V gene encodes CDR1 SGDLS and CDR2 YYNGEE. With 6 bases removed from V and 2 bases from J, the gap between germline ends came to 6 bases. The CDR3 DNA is TGTGCCAGCACACTGGCTGGGGCCAACGTCCTGACTTTC. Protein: CASTLAGANVLTF.

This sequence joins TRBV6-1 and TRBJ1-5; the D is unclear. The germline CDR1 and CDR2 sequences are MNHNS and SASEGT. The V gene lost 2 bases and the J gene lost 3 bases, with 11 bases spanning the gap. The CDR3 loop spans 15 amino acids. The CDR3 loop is CASSETTGNNQPQHF. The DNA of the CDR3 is TGTGCCAGCAGTGAAACAACCGGGAACAATCAGCCCCAGCATTTT.